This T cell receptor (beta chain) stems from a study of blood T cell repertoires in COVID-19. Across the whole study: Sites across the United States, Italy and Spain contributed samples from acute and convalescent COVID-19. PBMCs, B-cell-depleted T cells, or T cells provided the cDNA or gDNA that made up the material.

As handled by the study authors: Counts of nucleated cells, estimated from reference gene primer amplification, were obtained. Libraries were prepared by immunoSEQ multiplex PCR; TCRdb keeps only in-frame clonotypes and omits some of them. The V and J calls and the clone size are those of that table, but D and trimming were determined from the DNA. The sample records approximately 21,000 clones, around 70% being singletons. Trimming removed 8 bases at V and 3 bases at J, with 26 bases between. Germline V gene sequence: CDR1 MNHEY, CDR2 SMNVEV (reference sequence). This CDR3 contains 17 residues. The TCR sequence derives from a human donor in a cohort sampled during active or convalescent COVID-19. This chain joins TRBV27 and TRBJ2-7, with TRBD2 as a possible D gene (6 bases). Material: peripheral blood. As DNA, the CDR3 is TGTGCCAGCCCGGCTAGCGAGGGAGGCCCTTTCCTCTACGAGCAGTACTTC. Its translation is CASPASEGGPFLYEQYF.